The clone carrying this T cell receptor (beta chain) was observed a single time. What it binds is unknown. This record comes from a study of shared clonotypes between healthy human individuals. Trimming at V came to 10 bases and at J to 3 bases, leaving 8 bases not matched to a gene. The germline CDR1 and CDR2 sequences are ENHRY and SYGVKD. CDR3 length equals 13 residues. Notes on the study in general: Lower generation probabilities were found for non-shared clonotypes than for those shared by all four donors.

The naive CD8 subset, CD45RO-negative cells positively selected for CCR7, excluded terminally differentiated effector memory CD45RA+ cells. The assay was immunoSEQ multiplex PCR, and TCRdb's table has in-frame clones only and misses some. The sample has about 680,000 clones, approximately 90% seen once; the top ten hold 20% to 25%. The receptor's source is a young man in good health. The chain carries TRBV10-3 and TRBJ2-5, with 7 nucleotides matching TRBD1. The sample was naive CD8+ T cells sorted from blood. The chain's CDR3 is CATRQGAEETQYF. In DNA, the CDR3 is TGTGCCACCAGACAGGGCGCCGAAGAGACCCAGTACTTC.